This entry is about one T cell receptor beta chain. The antigen is unknown. This CDR3 comprises 15 residues. Losses at the gene ends were 1 base for V and 1 base for J; bases not matched to a gene: 0. Unique molecular identifiers were present on cDNA, and template switching added a universal primer site. Each CDR3 protein gets one entry after TCRdb re-called the 5' RACE reads with MiXCR. The table has 300,000 to 400,000 distinct CDR3 sequences, around an eighth seen once. The sample comes from a study of identical twins. Findings of the study overall: Out-of-frame alpha sequences shared by twins showed excess low generation probability. Cross-sectional statistical analysis, not tracking of the same donors, underpinned the conclusions. Abundant beta clonotypes from cord blood had fewer insertions, unlike memory repertoires, which showed none.

The same sample was also studied in work on yellow fever vaccine responses in identical twins.

The rearrangement uses TRBV12-3 or TRBV12-4 and TRBJ2-5; 10 nucleotides agree with TRBD2. This receptor was identified in a young woman in good health. The specimen sequenced was CD8+ T cells sorted from blood. The CDR3 region is CASSLVAGGQETQYF. DNA of the CDR3: TGTGCCAGCAGTTTAGTAGCGGGGGGCCAAGAGACCCAGTACTTC.